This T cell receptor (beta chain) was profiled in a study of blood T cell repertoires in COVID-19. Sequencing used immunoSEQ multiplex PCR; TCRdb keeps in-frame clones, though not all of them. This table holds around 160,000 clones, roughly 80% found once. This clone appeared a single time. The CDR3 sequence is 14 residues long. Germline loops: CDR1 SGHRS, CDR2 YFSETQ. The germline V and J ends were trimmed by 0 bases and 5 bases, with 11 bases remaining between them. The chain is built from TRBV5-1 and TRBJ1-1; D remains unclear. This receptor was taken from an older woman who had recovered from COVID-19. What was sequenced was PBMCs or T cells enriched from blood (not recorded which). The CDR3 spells CASSLGPSGTEAFF. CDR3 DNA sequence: TGCGCCAGCAGCTTGGGACCGTCGGGGACTGAAGCTTTCTTT. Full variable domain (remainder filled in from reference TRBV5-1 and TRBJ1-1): KAGVTQTPRYLIKTRGQQVTLSCSPISGHRSVSWYQQTPGQGLQFLFEYFSETQRNKGNFPGRFSGRQFSNSRSEMNVSTLELGDSALYLCASSLGPSGTEAFFGQGTRLTVV.